Listed below are T cell receptor beta chains from one sample, sequenced in a study of Graves' ophthalmopathy and Graves' hyperthyroidism. TCRdb independently ran MiXCR on the multiplex PCR reads; one entry per CDR3 protein. The sample holds 350,000 to 400,000 distinct CDR3 sequences, about a sixth seen once. The sample comprised peripheral blood. Every receptor here comes from a woman younger than 30 with Graves' ophthalmopathy. Both conserved end residues are part of each CDR3. A D gene is named only where the DNA matches it firmly. Clone size is stated in some rows and not others, as once, few, many or a class when expanded.

>TRBJ2-7|TRBV4-1|TRBD1|many
CASSQAGQAYEQYF
TGCGCCAGCAGCCAAGCCGGACAGGCCTACGAGCAGTACTTC
>TRBJ2-6|TRBV11-2|TRBD1|many
CASSLDRVSSGANVLTF
TGTGCCAGCAGCTTGGACAGGGTTTCTAGCGGGGCCAACGTCCTGACTTTC
>TRBJ1-1|TRBV12-3/TRBV12-4|TRBD1|many
CASRQDRGRKYTEAFF
TGTGCCAGCAGGCAGGACAGGGGGCGGAAGTATACTGAAGCTTTCTTT
>TRBJ2-7|TRBV6-2/TRBV6-3|TRBD2|many
CASSFVAGGHSYEQYF
TGTGCCAGCAGTTTCGTAGCGGGAGGGCACTCCTACGAGCAGTACTTC
>TRBJ2-7|TRBV10-1|.|many
CASSPGHLSYEQYF
TGCGCCAGCAGTCCAGGACATTTATCCTACGAGCAGTACTTC
>TRBJ2-5|TRBV28|TRBD2|many
CASSLRGGPQYF
TGTGCCAGCAGTTTACGGGGGGGTCCCCAGTACTTC
>TRBJ2-2|TRBV11-2|.|many
CASSLDGGDPEGLFF
TGTGCCAGCAGCTTAGATGGCGGGGACCCCGAAGGGCTGTTTTTT
>TRBJ2-5|TRBV28|.|many
CASVGIQKKETQYF
TGTGCCAGCGTTGGGATCCAAAAAAAAGAGACCCAGTACTTC
>TRBJ2-2|TRBV11-2|.|many
CASSWRGLGKITGELFF
TGTGCCAGCAGCTGGAGGGGGCTGGGGAAAATAACCGGGGAGCTGTTTTTT
>TRBJ1-6|TRBV6-1|TRBD1|.
CATNRGRNSPLHF
TGTGCTACCAACAGGGGAAGGAATTCACCCCTCCACTTT